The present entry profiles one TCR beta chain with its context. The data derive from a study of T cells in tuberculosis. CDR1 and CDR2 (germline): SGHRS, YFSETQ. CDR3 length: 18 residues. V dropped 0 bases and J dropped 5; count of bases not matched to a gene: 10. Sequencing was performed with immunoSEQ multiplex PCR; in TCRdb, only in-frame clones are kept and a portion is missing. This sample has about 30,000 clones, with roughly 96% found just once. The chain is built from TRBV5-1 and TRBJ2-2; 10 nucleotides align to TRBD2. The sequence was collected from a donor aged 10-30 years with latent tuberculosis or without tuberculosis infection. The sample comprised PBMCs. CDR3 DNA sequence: TGCGCCAGCAGCTTGGAGTCCAGCGGGAGGGCCGAAACCGGGGAGCTGTTTTTT. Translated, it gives CASSLESSGRAETGELFF.